This passage covers 12 T cell receptor beta chains from one sample sequenced in a study of T-cell reconstitution after alpha-beta-depleted transplantation in children. Construction of the TCRbeta library involved unique molecular identifiers. TCRdb used MiXCR to reprocess the PCR reads, holding one entry per CDR3 protein. The repertoire holds 200,000 to 300,000 distinct CDR3 sequences, with about 23% as singletons. The sequencing here drew on PBMCs, taken before TCRalphabeta/CD19-depleted stem cell transplant. The receptor source for this set is a girl aged 2 to 10 with Fanconi anemia, due to receive a stem cell transplant.

This clonotype has a handful of counts. The chain carries TRBV6-6 and TRBJ2-1, with no clear D. The CDR3 is 13 residues long. Trimming cost V 4 bases and J 8 bases, with 12 bases left between them. Germline CDR1 MNHNY, CDR2 SVGAGI (reference sequence). The CDR3 here is CASSSDPPDEQFF. The CDR3 DNA sequence: TGTGCCAGCAGTTCGGACCCGCCGGATGAGCAGTTCTTC.

The gene calls are TRBV29-1 and TRBJ2-5; D gene ambiguous. The CDR3 runs 16 residues. The V end lost 4 bases, the J end lost 3 bases, and 21 bases lay between the germline ends. The V gene's germline CDR1 is SQVTM and CDR2 ANQGSEA. For the CDR3, the DNA is TGCAGCGTTGGATCTCGTCTTGCTAGTGGTAAAGAGACCCAGTACTTC. Its translation: CSVGSRLASGKETQYF.

At least ten counts were recorded for this clonotype. The chain combines TRBV6-5 with TRBJ2-5; maybe TRBD1 (8 bases). Between the trimmed V and J ends, which lost 4 bases and 3 bases, there was a span of 12 bases. CDR3 length: 14 residues. Looked up from germline, CDR1 is MNHEY and CDR2 is SVGAGI. As DNA, the CDR3 is TGTGCCAGCAGTTGGACAGGGAGGGAAGAGACCCAGTACTTC. Protein: CASSWTGREETQYF.

This clonotype occurred a few times. The chain employs TRBV29-1 and TRBJ2-5, with 7 bases matching TRBD2. The CDR3 extends over 14 amino acids. The J segment lost 1 base and the V segment lost 3 bases, leaving 5 bases of the junction unmatched. The germline gives CDR1 SQVTM, CDR2 ANQGSEA. CDR3 sequence (DNA): TGCAGCGTTGAGCCACGGGAGGCCCAAGAGACCCAGTACTTC. It is translated as CSVEPREAQETQYF.

This clonotype was recorded many times. The chain has TRBV29-1 and TRBJ2-7, with a weak D call TRBD1 (6 bases). V was clipped by 4 bases and J by 4 bases, with 14 bases between them. This CDR3 contains 13 residues. Germline V CDR1 and CDR2: SQVTM, ANQGSEA. In DNA form, the CDR3 reads TGCAGCGTTGTAACAGGGAAATGGTACGAGCAGTACTTC. This encodes CSVVTGKWYEQYF.

This chain joins TRBV29-1 and TRBJ2-7; maybe TRBD2 (6 bases). This CDR3 has 13 amino acids. The germline V gene has CDR1 SQVTM and CDR2 ANQGSEA. The germline V and J ends were trimmed by 3 bases and 0 bases, with 9 bases remaining between them. The CDR3 region has the DNA TGCAGCGTTGAGGGCGGGATCTCCTACGAGCAGTACTTC. Encoded protein: CSVEGGISYEQYF.

This clonotype was detected ten times or more. This chain uses TRBV6-5 with TRBJ2-3; TRBD2 agrees at 9 bases. The V and J ends lost 2 bases and 3 bases, in that order; junction bases with no gene match: 9. This CDR3 is built from 17 residues. Germline V gene lookup returns CDR1 MNHEY and CDR2 SVGAGI. As DNA, the CDR3 is TGTGCCAGCAGTTACGGCGGGGGGGCCATAGGGACAGATACGCAGTATTTT. Amino acid sequence: CASSYGGGAIGTDTQYF.

A note on this clonotype: Germline and junction disagree at one end, which may indicate a read error. The rearrangement uses TRBV29-1 and TRBJ2-3, with 7 bases that match TRBD1. Germline V gene lookup returns CDR1 SQVTM and CDR2 ANQGSEA. This CDR3 comprises 15 residues. CDR3 nucleotide sequence: TGCAGCGTGGAAGTACAGGGGCTGGGCACAGATACGCAGTATTTT. Protein product: CSVEVQGLGTDTQYF.

The V and J genes are TRBV29-1 and TRBJ2-1; no firm D call. The CDR3 is 12 amino acids. V lost 7 bases to trimming and J lost 5 bases, with 12 bases between them. CDR1 is SQVTM and CDR2 is ANQGSEA in the germline V gene. CDR3 in amino acids: CSGDLFHNEQFF. The CDR3 coding sequence is TGCAGCGGTGATCTTTTCCACAATGAGCAGTTCTTC.

This clonotype was detected many times. This chain joins TRBV29-1 and TRBJ1-2; D gene uncertain. This CDR3 comprises 12 residues. The germline V and J ends were trimmed by 2 bases and 2 bases, with 6 bases remaining between them. In germline, CDR1 is SQVTM, CDR2 ANQGSEA. The CDR3 spells CSVETPNYGYTF. The DNA of the CDR3 is TGCAGCGTTGAAACCCCGAACTATGGCTACACCTTC.

This clonotype came up many times. The chain has TRBV6-5 and TRBJ2-3; D uncertain. CDR1 MNHEY and CDR2 SVGAGI come from the germline V gene. The CDR3 is made up of 15 amino acids. Trimming took 1 base from V and 6 from J, leaving 14 bases between them. The DNA for the CDR3 is TGTGCCAGCAGTTACTTGTCAAGTCTGGTTGATACGCAGTATTTT. This sequence encodes CASSYLSSLVDTQYF.

The chain employs TRBV20-1 and TRBJ2-1; no firm D call. The ends were cut back, 5 bases at V and 3 bases at J, with 14 bases in the middle. The germline CDR1 and CDR2 sequences are DFQATT and SNEGSKA (reference sequence). This CDR3 has 14 amino acids. The CDR3 sequence: CSASSAWGYNEQFF. The CDR3 DNA reads as TGCAGTGCTTCCAGCGCTTGGGGCTACAATGAGCAGTTCTTC.